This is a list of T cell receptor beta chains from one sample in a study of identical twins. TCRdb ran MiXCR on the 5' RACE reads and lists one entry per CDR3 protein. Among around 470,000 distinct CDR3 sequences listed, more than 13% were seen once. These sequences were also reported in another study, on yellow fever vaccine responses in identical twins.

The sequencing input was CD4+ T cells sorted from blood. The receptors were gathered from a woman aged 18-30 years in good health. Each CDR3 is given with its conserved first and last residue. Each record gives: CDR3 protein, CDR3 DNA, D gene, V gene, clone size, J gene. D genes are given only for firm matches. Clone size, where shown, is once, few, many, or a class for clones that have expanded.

CDR3aa: CATQPGQSFYEQFF
CDR3nt: TGTGCCACCCAACCGGGACAGTCTTTTTATGAGCAGTTCTTC
d_gene: TRBD1
v_gene: TRBV28
abundance: NA
j_gene: TRBJ2-1

CDR3aa: CASRGGQNIQYF
CDR3nt: TGTGCCAGCAGGGGCGGACAAAACATTCAGTACTTC
d_gene: NA
v_gene: TRBV2
abundance: NA
j_gene: TRBJ2-4

CDR3aa: CASSLNFGNEQFF
CDR3nt: TGTGCCAGCAGCCTTAATTTTGGCAATGAGCAGTTCTTC
d_gene: NA
v_gene: TRBV6-4
abundance: few
j_gene: TRBJ2-1

CDR3aa: CAIRSDQGLRDYEQYF
CDR3nt: TGTGCCATCAGGTCTGATCAAGGACTAAGGGACTACGAGCAGTACTTC
d_gene: NA
v_gene: TRBV10-3
abundance: few
j_gene: TRBJ2-7

CDR3aa: CASSQTDAKNIQYF
CDR3nt: TGTGCCAGCAGCCAAACAGATGCCAAAAACATTCAGTACTTC
d_gene: NA
v_gene: TRBV3-1
abundance: few
j_gene: TRBJ2-4

CDR3aa: CASFKTGQLEEQFF
CDR3nt: TGTGCCAGCTTCAAAACGGGACAACTAGAAGAGCAGTTCTTC
d_gene: NA
v_gene: TRBV7-9
abundance: few
j_gene: TRBJ2-1

CDR3aa: CASSMGRRNTGELFF
CDR3nt: TGTGCCAGCAGCATGGGACGGAGAAACACCGGGGAGCTGTTTTTT
d_gene: NA
v_gene: TRBV28
abundance: NA
j_gene: TRBJ2-2

CDR3aa: CASSWTGSALLSYEQYF
CDR3nt: TGTGCCAGCAGCTGGACAGGGAGCGCGTTACTATCCTACGAGCAGTACTTC
d_gene: TRBD1
v_gene: TRBV5-5
abundance: few
j_gene: TRBJ2-7

CDR3aa: CSVGGAYEQYF
CDR3nt: TGCAGCGTTGGAGGGGCCTACGAGCAGTACTTC
d_gene: NA
v_gene: TRBV29-1
abundance: many
j_gene: TRBJ2-7

CDR3aa: CASSRPPGQGSEVQYF
CDR3nt: TGTGCCAGCAGTAGACCACCGGGACAGGGGTCGGAGGTGCAGTACTTC
d_gene: TRBD1
v_gene: TRBV12-3/TRBV12-4
abundance: NA
j_gene: TRBJ2-7

CDR3aa: CSASSFGVNYEQYF
CDR3nt: TGCAGTGCTAGTTCTTTTGGGGTCAACTACGAGCAGTACTTC
d_gene: NA
v_gene: TRBV20-1
abundance: NA
j_gene: TRBJ2-7

CDR3aa: CASSLSGVETQYF
CDR3nt: TGTGCCAGCAGTTTGTCAGGGGTCGAGACCCAGTACTTC
d_gene: NA
v_gene: TRBV28
abundance: many
j_gene: TRBJ2-5

CDR3aa: CASSTSGWEETQYF
CDR3nt: TGTGCCAGCAGCACTAGCGGTTGGGAAGAGACCCAGTACTTC
d_gene: TRBD2
v_gene: TRBV28
abundance: NA
j_gene: TRBJ2-5

CDR3aa: CASSEGRGTYEQYF
CDR3nt: TGTGCCAGCAGTGAAGGTCGGGGAACCTACGAGCAGTACTTC
d_gene: NA
v_gene: TRBV2
abundance: NA
j_gene: TRBJ2-7

CDR3aa: CASSPRQGTSYEQYF
CDR3nt: TGTGCCAGCAGCCCACGACAGGGTACCTCCTACGAGCAGTACTTC
d_gene: TRBD1
v_gene: TRBV7-2
abundance: NA
j_gene: TRBJ2-7

CDR3aa: CASRRPGQGWYGYTF
CDR3nt: TGTGCCAGCAGGAGACCCGGACAGGGATGGTATGGCTACACCTTC
d_gene: TRBD1
v_gene: TRBV6-1
abundance: many
j_gene: TRBJ1-2

CDR3aa: CASSPRQGREQYF
CDR3nt: TGTGCCAGCAGCCCGAGACAGGGGCGAGAGCAGTACTTC
d_gene: TRBD1
v_gene: TRBV3-1
abundance: NA
j_gene: TRBJ2-7

CDR3aa: CASSQKRGLPYNEQFF
CDR3nt: TGTGCCAGCAGCCAGAAGCGGGGTTTACCCTACAATGAGCAGTTCTTC
d_gene: TRBD2
v_gene: TRBV7-2
abundance: NA
j_gene: TRBJ2-1

CDR3aa: CSVESLAGAGTQYF
CDR3nt: TGCAGCGTTGAATCTCTTGCGGGGGCGGGGACCCAGTACTTC
d_gene: NA
v_gene: TRBV29-1
abundance: many
j_gene: TRBJ2-5

CDR3aa: CASSLLGTQGYEQYF
CDR3nt: TGTGCCAGCAGCTTACTCGGGACCCAGGGGTACGAGCAGTACTTC
d_gene: NA
v_gene: TRBV7-9
abundance: few
j_gene: TRBJ2-7

CDR3aa: CASSYSRRGPYEQYF
CDR3nt: TGTGCCAGCAGTTACTCGAGGCGGGGGCCCTACGAGCAGTACTTC
d_gene: NA
v_gene: TRBV6-5
abundance: few
j_gene: TRBJ2-7

CDR3aa: CASSGGTSRNEQFF
CDR3nt: TGTGCCAGCAGCGGAGGGACTAGCAGGAATGAGCAGTTCTTC
d_gene: TRBD2
v_gene: TRBV7-2
abundance: NA
j_gene: TRBJ2-1